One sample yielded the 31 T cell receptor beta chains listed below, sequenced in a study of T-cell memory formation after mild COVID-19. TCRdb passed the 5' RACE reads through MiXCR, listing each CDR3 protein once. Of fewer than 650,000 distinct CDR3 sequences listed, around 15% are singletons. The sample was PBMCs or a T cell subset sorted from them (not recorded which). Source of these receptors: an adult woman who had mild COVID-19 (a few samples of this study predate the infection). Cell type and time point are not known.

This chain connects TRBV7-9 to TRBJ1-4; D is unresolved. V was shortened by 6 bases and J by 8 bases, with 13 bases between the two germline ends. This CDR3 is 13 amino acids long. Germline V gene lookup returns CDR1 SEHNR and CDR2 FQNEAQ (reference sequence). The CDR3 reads CASSTSVGEKLFF. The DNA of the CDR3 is TGTGCCAGCAGTACATCGGTAGGAGAAAAACTGTTTTTT.

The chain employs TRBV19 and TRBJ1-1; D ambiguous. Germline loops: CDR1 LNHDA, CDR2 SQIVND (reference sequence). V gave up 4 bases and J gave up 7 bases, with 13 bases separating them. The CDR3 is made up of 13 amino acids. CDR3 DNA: TGTGCCAGTAGTAGTCGGGCACCCCTTGAAGCTTTCTTT. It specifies CASSSRAPLEAFF.

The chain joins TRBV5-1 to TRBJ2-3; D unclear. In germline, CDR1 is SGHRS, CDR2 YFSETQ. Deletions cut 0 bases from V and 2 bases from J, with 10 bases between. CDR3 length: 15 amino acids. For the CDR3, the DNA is TGCGCCAGCAGCTTGGCCCACCCCAACACAGATACGCAGTATTTT. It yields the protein CASSLAHPNTDTQYF.

CDR3: CSAKGGQHNQPQHF. CDR3 coding DNA: TGCAGTGCAAAGGGGGGACAGCATAATCAGCCCCAGCATTTT. The V gene is TRBV20-1, the J gene TRBJ1-5, with 7 bases lining up with TRBD1. Germline V CDR1 and CDR2: DFQATT, SNEGSKA (reference sequence). After removal of 6 bases from V and 4 bases from J, the junction contained 9 bases not matched to a gene. The length of the CDR3 is 14 residues.

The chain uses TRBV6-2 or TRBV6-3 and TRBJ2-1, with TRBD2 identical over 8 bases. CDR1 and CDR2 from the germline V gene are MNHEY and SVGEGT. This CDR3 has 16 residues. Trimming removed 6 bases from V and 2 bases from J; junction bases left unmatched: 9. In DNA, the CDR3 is TGTGCCAGCAGCTCTACTAGCGGCGGACCCTACAATGAGCAGTTCTTC. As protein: CASSSTSGGPYNEQFF.

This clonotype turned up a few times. The CDR3 sequence is CSGADREAKNIQYF. The CDR3 bases are TGCAGTGGTGCGGACAGGGAGGCCAAAAACATTCAGTACTTC. This chain joins TRBV20-1 and TRBJ2-4, with 8 nucleotides matching TRBD1. Trimming took 7 bases from V and 1 from J; bases not matched to a gene: 6. This CDR3 region has 14 residues. Germline loops: CDR1 DFQATT, CDR2 SNEGSKA (reference sequence).

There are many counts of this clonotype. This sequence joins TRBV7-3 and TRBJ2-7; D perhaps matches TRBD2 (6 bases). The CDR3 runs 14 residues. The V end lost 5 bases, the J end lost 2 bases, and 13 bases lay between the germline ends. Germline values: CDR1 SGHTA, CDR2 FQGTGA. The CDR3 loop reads CASSRGTGPYEQYF. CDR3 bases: TGTGCCAGCAGCCGAGGGACTGGACCCTACGAGCAGTACTTC.

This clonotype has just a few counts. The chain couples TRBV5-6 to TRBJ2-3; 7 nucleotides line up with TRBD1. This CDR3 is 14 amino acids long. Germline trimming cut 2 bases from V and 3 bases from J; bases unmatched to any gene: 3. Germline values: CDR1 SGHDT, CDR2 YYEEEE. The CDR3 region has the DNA TGTGCCAGCAGCTTTTTCAGGGGGACAGATACGCAGTATTTT. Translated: CASSFFRGTDTQYF. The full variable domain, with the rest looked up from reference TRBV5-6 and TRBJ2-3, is DAGVTQSPTHLIKTRGQQVTLRCSPKSGHDTVSWYQQALGQGPQFIFQYYEEEERQRGNFPDRFSGHQFPNYSSELNVNALLLGDSALYLCASSFFRGTDTQYFGPGTRLTVL.

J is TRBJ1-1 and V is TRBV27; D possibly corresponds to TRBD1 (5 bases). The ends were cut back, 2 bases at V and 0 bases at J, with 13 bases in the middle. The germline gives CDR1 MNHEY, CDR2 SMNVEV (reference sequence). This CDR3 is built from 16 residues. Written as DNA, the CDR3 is TGTGCCAGCAGTTTAGGGGCGGCCGTTATGAACACTGAAGCTTTCTTT. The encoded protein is CASSLGAAVMNTEAFF.

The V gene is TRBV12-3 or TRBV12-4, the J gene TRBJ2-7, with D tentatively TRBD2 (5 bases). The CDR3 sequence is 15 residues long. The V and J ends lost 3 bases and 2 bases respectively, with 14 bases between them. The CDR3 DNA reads TGTGCCAGCAGTTTGAGGAGCGGCAATGCCTACGAGCAGTACTTC. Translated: CASSLRSGNAYEQYF.

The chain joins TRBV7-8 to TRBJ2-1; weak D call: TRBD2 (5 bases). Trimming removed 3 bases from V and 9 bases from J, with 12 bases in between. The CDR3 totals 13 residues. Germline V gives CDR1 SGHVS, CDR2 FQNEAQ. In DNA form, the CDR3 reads TGTGCCAGCAGCTTTGGACTCTCCAGTGAGCAGTTCTTC. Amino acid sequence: CASSFGLSSEQFF.

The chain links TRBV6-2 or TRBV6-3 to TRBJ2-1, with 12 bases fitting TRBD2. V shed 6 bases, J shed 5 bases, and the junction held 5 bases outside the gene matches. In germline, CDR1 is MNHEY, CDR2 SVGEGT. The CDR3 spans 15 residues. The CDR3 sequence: CASRTSGSLNNEQFF. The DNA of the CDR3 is TGTGCCAGCAGGACTAGCGGGAGCTTAAACAATGAGCAGTTCTTC.

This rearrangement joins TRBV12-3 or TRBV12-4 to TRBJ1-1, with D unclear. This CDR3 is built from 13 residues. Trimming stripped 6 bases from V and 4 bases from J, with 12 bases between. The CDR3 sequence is CASRQSLGTEAFF. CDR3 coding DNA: TGTGCCAGCAGACAGAGCCTGGGCACTGAAGCTTTCTTT.

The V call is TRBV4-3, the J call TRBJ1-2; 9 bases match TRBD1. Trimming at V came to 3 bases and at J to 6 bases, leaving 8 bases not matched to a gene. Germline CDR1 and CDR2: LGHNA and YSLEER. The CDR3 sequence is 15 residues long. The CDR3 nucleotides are TGCGCCAGCAGCCAGGGGACAGGGTGGGTCGATGGCTACACCTTC. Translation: CASSQGTGWVDGYTF.

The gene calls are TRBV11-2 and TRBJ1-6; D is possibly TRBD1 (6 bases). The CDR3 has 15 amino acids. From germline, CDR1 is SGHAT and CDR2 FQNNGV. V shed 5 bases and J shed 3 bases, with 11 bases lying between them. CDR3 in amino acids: CASSKDSNYNSPLHF. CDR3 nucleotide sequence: TGTGCCAGCAGCAAGGACAGTAACTATAATTCACCCCTCCACTTT.

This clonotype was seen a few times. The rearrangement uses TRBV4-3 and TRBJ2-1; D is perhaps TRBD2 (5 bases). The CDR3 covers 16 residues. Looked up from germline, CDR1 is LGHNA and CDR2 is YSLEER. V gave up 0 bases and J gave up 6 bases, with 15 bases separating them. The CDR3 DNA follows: TGCGCCAGCAGCCAAGAGGCGGGTACTTCCCTCAATGAGCAGTTCTTC. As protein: CASSQEAGTSLNEQFF.

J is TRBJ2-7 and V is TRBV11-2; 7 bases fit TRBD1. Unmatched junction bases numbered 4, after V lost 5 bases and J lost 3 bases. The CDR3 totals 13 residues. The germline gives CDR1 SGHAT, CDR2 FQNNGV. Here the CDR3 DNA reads TGTGCCAGCAGCCTTGACAGGGACTACGAGCAGTACTTC. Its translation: CASSLDRDYEQYF.

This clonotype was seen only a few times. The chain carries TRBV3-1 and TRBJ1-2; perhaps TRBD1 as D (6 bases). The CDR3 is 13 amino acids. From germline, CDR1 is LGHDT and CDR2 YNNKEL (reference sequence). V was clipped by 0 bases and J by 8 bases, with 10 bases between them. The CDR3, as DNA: TGTGCCAGCAGCCAAGAAAACGGGGGCGGCTACACCTTC. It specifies CASSQENGGGYTF.

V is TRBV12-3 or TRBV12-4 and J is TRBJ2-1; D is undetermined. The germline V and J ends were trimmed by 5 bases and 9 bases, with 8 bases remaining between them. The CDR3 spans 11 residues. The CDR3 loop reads CASSPESEQFF. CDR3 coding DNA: TGTGCCAGCAGTCCGGAGAGTGAGCAGTTCTTC.

The CDR3 region is CASSKTGATNEQYF. The CDR3 bases are TGTGCCAGCAGCAAGACAGGGGCAACGAACGAGCAGTACTTC. The rearrangement joins TRBV7-8 to TRBJ2-7; 8 nucleotides match TRBD1. The CDR3 is 14 residues long. J was trimmed by 5 bases and V by 5 bases; bases with no gene match: 8. CDR1 is SGHVS, CDR2 FQNEAQ, per germline.

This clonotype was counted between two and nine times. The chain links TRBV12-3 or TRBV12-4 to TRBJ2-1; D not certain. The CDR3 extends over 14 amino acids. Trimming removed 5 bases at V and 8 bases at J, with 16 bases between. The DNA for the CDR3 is TGTGCCAGCAGTCCGCGGCCCACCCACCATGAGCAGTTCTTC. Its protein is CASSPRPTHHEQFF.

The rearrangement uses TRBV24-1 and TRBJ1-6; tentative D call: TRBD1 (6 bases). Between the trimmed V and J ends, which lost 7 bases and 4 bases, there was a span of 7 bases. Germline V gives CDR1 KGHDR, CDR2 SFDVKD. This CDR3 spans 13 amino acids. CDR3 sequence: CATRGQYNSPLHF. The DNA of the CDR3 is TGTGCCACCAGAGGACAGTATAATTCACCCCTCCACTTT.

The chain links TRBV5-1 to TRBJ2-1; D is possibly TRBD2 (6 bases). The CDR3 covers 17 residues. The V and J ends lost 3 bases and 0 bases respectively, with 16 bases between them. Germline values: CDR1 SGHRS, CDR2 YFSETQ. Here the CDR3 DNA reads TGCGCCAGCAGCTGGCTCGGTCGGGGGAGCTCCTACAATGAGCAGTTCTTC. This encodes CASSWLGRGSSYNEQFF.

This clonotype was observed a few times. The chain's CDR3 is CASSPSAGWSGANVLTF. CDR3 nucleotides: TGTGCCAGCAGCCCTTCCGCAGGGTGGAGTGGGGCCAACGTCCTGACTTTC. The rearrangement uses TRBV27 and TRBJ2-6; a possible D gene is TRBD1 (5 bases). The CDR3 runs 17 residues. Germline V gene sequence: CDR1 MNHEY, CDR2 SMNVEV (reference sequence). With 6 bases removed from V and 3 bases from J, the gap between germline ends came to 18 bases.

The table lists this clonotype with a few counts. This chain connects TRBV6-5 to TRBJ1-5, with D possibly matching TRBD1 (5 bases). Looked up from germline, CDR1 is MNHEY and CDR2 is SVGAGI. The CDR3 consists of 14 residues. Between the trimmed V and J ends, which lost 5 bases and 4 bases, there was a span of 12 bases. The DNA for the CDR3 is TGTGCCAGCAGTACCGGGACGGCAAATCAGCCCCAGCATTTT. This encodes CASSTGTANQPQHF.

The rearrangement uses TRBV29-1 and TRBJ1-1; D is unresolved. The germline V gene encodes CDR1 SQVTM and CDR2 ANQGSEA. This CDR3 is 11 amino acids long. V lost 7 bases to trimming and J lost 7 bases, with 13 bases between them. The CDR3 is CSARTSYEAFF. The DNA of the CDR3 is TGCAGCGCCCGGACCTCCTATGAAGCTTTCTTT.

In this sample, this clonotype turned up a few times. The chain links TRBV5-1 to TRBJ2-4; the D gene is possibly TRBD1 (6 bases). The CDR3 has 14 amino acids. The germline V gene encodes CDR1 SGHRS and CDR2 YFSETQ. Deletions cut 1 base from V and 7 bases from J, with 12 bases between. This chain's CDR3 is CASSLPGATNIQYF. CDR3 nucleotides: TGCGCCAGCAGCTTGCCAGGGGCAACGAACATTCAGTACTTC.

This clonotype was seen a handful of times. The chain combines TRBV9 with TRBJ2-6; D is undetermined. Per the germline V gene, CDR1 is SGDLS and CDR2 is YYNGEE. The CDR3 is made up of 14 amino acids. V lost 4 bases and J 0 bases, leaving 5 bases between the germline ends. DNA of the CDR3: TGTGCCAGCAGCTCAGCCTCTGGGGCCAACGTCCTGACTTTC. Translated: CASSSASGANVLTF.

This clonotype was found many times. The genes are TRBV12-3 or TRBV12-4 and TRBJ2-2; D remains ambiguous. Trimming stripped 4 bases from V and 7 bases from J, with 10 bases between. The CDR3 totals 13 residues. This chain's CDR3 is CASSWAANGELFF. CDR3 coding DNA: TGTGCCAGCAGTTGGGCGGCGAACGGGGAGCTGTTTTTT.

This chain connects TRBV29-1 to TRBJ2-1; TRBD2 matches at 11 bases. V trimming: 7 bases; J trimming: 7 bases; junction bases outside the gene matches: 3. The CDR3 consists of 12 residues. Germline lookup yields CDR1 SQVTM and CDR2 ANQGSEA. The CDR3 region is CSGSSGGNEQFF. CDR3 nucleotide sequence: TGCAGCGGATCTAGCGGGGGGAATGAGCAGTTCTTC.

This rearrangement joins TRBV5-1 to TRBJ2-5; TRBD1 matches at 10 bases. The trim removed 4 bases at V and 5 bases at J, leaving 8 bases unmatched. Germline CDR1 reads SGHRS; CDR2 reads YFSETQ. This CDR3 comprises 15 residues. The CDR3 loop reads CASSRGQGILETQYF. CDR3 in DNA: TGCGCCAGCAGCCGGGGACAGGGGATATTGGAGACCCAGTACTTC.